Presented here are 9 T cell receptor beta chains from one specimen sequenced in a study of blood T cells in healthy people across ages (dated by TCRdb to the mid-2010s). Libraries were built with 5' RACE. The sequencer was an Illumina HiSeq 2500. A second PCR of roughly 7 to 12 cycles was performed with a sample-barcoded 5' primer and a J-beta primer mix. TCRdb trimmed public reads at Q25 via fastp, called clones via MiXCR and kept in-frame beta chains. Rows matching on CDR3 protein sequence are summarized as one entry with the most common DNA and genes. The sample profile shows 920,000 or so distinct CDR3 sequences; 40% to 50% of them were found once. The ten top clones hold over 15% of the sample. The sequenced sample was blood. These receptors were taken from a woman in her sixties in good health.

J is TRBJ2-5 and V is TRBV20-1; D remains unclear. V lost 3 bases and J lost 7, with 15 bases in between. The CDR3 runs to 13 residues. CDR1 is DFQATT and CDR2 is SNEGSKA in the germline V gene (reference sequence). The CDR3 nucleotides read TGCAGTGCTAGGGGCCCGCAGGTGGGGACCCAGTACTTC. It encodes CSARGPQVGTQYF.

This clonotype occurred a few times. This rearrangement joins TRBV10-3 to TRBJ2-7, with D perhaps TRBD2 (5 bases). The CDR3 runs to 15 residues. The V end was cut by 8 bases, the J end by 6 bases, with 23 bases between. Looked up from germline, CDR1 is ENHRY and CDR2 is SYGVKD. The CDR3 reads CAIAEPGEVTPEQYF. CDR3 in DNA: TGTGCCATCGCAGAACCCGGGGAAGTTACTCCCGAGCAGTACTTC.

The chain is built from TRBV6-6 and TRBJ2-3; 12 bases agree with TRBD2. The germline gives CDR1 MNHNY, CDR2 SVGAGI (reference sequence). Trimming at V came to 2 bases and at J to 5 bases, leaving 5 bases not matched to a gene. CDR3 length: 16 residues. CDR3: CASSYNPSGGVDTQYF. The CDR3 region has the DNA TGTGCCAGCAGTTACAACCCTAGCGGGGGGGTAGATACGCAGTATTTT.

V and J are TRBV6-1 and TRBJ2-4, with a possible D match to TRBD1 (6 bases). The CDR3 is 11 amino acids. Germline-derived CDR1 and CDR2 are MNHNS and SASEGT. The V and J ends lost 9 bases and 13 bases respectively, with 16 bases between them. Written as DNA, the CDR3 is TGTGCCAGTGTACAGGGACGTGAGCAGTACTTC. Translated, it gives CASVQGREQYF.

This clonotype has more than one count but fewer than ten. The rearrangement joins TRBV9 to TRBJ1-2; D is unresolved. Germline V gene lookup returns CDR1 SGDLS and CDR2 YYNGEE. The V end lost 3 bases, the J end lost 4 bases, and 7 bases lay between the germline ends. CDR3 length: 12 amino acids. This CDR3 is CASSAESYGYTF. In nucleotides, the CDR3 is TGTGCCAGCAGCGCCGAATCCTATGGCTACACCTTC.

This clonotype was detected only a few times. This chain uses TRBV7-9 with TRBJ2-1; D perhaps matches TRBD1 (5 bases). This CDR3 contains 13 residues. CDR1 is SEHNR and CDR2 is FQNEAQ in the germline V gene (reference sequence). V was trimmed by 4 bases and J by 8 bases, leaving 12 bases between them. CDR3 in DNA: TGTGCCAGCAGCTCACGATGGGGCTATGAGCAGTTCTTC. Amino acids: CASSSRWGYEQFF.

In its sample, this clonotype was seen once. One end of the junction varies from germline; a read error may be responsible. J is TRBJ2-5 and V is TRBV15; D call uncertain. The CDR3 loop spans 12 amino acids. CDR1 is LNHNV and CDR2 is YYDKDF in the germline V gene (reference sequence). The CDR3 is CATSRDEETRYF. The CDR3 DNA sequence: TGCGCCACCAGCAGAGATGAAGAGACCCGGTACTTC. The variable domain in full, with the rest retrieved from reference TRBV15 and TRBJ2-5, is DAMVIQNPRYQVTQFGKPVTLSCSQTLNHNVMYWYQQKSSQAPKLLFHYYDKDFNNEADTPDNFQSRRPNTSFCFLDIRSPGLGDTAMYLCATSRDEETRYFGPGTRLLVL.

This clonotype came up a few times. The rearrangement uses TRBV12-3 or TRBV12-4 and TRBJ2-7; no definite D call. The V gene lost 5 bases and the J gene lost 4 bases, with 12 bases spanning the gap. The CDR3 consists of 13 residues. The CDR3 DNA reads as TGTGCCAGCAGTCCGTCCCTGGCGTACGAGCAGTACTTC. The encoded protein is CASSPSLAYEQYF.

In this sample, this clonotype turned up a few times. The J gene is TRBJ2-5, the V gene TRBV29-1; TRBD1 or TRBD2 may be the D gene (5 bases each). The V gene lost 4 bases and the J gene lost 11 bases, with 23 bases spanning the gap. This CDR3 comprises 14 residues. Germline CDR1 is SQVTM and CDR2 is ANQGSEA. CDR3 protein: CSVVTMGDNNEQYF. DNA for the CDR3: TGCAGCGTTGTGACGATGGGGGATAACAATGAGCAGTACTTC.